This TCR beta chain was identified during a study of neurological immune-mediated disorders. Overall study: Multiple sclerosis patients (n of about 34) included 31 with relapsing-remitting and 3 with secondary progressive disease. Study-level results: None of the CDR3 amino acid sequences of expanded clones were shared across subjects, and this suggested private repertoires in all groups. When the repertoires were grouped phylogenetically, those of 18 of the 34 multiple sclerosis patients came together in a single cluster of related CDR3 sequences, which points to a possible repertoire-level signature.

2 million unsorted PBMCs were stored in RNAlater at -80 °C before RNA extraction. Germline V gives CDR1 SGHTA, CDR2 FQGNSA. The V and J ends lost 5 bases and 9 bases respectively, with 14 bases between them. The CDR3 runs to 14 residues. MiXCR, applied by TCRdb to the 5' RACE reads, yields one record per CDR3 protein. The sample comprises more than 50,000 distinct CDR3 sequences, 3% to 4% of which are singletons, and around 2.2% rests with the top ten. This clonotype was found many times. The antigen remains undetermined. The receptor was isolated from a woman between 45 and 65 years old with multiple sclerosis. The sequenced material came from PBMCs. The rearrangement uses TRBV7-2 and TRBJ1-6, with a weak D call TRBD1 (5 bases). This CDR3 is CASSEYRMSSPLHF. DNA for the CDR3: TGTGCCAGCAGCGAATACAGGATGAGTTCACCCCTCCACTTT.